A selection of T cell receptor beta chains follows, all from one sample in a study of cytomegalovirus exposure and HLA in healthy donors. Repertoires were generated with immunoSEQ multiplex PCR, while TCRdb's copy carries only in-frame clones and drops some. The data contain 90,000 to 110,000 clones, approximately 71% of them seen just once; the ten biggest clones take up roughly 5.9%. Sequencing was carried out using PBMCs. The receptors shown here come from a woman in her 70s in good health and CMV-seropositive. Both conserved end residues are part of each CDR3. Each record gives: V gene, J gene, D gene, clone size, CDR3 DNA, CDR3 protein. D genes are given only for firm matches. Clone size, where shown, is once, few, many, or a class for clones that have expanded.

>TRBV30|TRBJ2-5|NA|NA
TGTGCCTGGAGTGACTTATCTCAGACCCAGTACTTC
CAWSDLSQTQYF
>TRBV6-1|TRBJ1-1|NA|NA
TGTGCCAGCAGTGAAGCCGGAGGGAACACTGAAGCTTTCTTT
CASSEAGGNTEAFF
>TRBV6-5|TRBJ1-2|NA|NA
TGTGCCAGCAGTCCTAGGTTGGACAGTGGAGGCTACACCTTC
CASSPRLDSGGYTF
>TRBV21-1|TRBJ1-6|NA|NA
TGTGCCAGCAGCCCTCGACAGGGAAGCTCCTATAATTCACCCCTCCACTTT
CASSPRQGSSYNSPLHF
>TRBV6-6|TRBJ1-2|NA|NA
TGTGCCATTCAATTAACAGATTTCAACTATGGCTACACCTTC
CAIQLTDFNYGYTF
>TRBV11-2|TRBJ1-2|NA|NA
TGTGCCAGCAGCCCTATTAACCTGCAGGGTCTCTATGGCTACACCTTC
CASSPINLQGLYGYTF
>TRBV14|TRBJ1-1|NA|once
TGTGCCAGCAGCCCGCAGGGGAACACTGAAGCTTTCTTT
CASSPQGNTEAFF
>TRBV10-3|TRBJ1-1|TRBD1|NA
TGTGCCATCAGTGGAGACAGGGGTGGGACTGAAGCTTTCTTT
CAISGDRGGTEAFF
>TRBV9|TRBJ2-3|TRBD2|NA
TGTGCCAGCAGCGCTAGCGGGGGGGCAGTATCAGATACGCAGTATTTT
CASSASGGAVSDTQYF
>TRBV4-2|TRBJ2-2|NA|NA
TGTGCCAGCAGCCGGCAGAATGATAACACCGGGGAGCTGTTTTTT
CASSRQNDNTGELFF
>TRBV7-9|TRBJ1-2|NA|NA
TGTGCCAGCAGCCGCGACTACACAGTACCCTCCTATGGCTACACCTTC
CASSRDYTVPSYGYTF
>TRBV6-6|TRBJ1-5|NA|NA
TGTGCCAGCGGGAGGGGGTCCGATCAGCCCCAGCATTTT
CASGRGSDQPQHF
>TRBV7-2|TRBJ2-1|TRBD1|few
TGTGCCAGCAGCTTTGACAGGGTTTCCTACAATGAGCAGTTCTTC
CASSFDRVSYNEQFF
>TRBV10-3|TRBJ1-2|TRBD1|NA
TGTGCCATCAGCACGGGACAGCTGATCAACTATGGCTACACCTTC
CAISTGQLINYGYTF
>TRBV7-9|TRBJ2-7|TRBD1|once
TGTGCCAGCAGCTTACCGGGACAGGGTATCCACGAGCAGTACTTC
CASSLPGQGIHEQYF
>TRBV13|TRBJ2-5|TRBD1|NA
TGTGCCAGCAGCGCCGGGACAGCCGAGACCCAGTACTTC
CASSAGTAETQYF
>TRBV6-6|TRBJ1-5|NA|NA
TGTGCCAGCAGTTACTCGGGCGGGAATCAGCCCCAGCATTTT
CASSYSGGNQPQHF
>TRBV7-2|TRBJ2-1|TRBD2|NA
TGTGCCAGCAGACTGGGGGGGGGCAATGAGCAGTTCTTC
CASRLGGGNEQFF
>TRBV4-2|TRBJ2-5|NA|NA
TGTGCCAGCAGCCTCGGACAGACCCAAGAGACCCAGTACTTC
CASSLGQTQETQYF
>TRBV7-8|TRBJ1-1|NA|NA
TGTGCCAGCAGCCTACGAGGGAACACTGAAGCTTTCTTT
CASSLRGNTEAFF
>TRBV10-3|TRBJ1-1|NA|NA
TGTGCCACTACAGGTTTGCGCACGAACACTGAAGCTTTCTTT
CATTGLRTNTEAFF
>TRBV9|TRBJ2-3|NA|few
TGTGCCAGCAGCGTAGAACTGGACTCACCGCAGTATTTT
CASSVELDSPQYF
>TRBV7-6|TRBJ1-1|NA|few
TGTGCCAGCAGTCAGGACACCCTAAACACTGAAGCTTTCTTT
CASSQDTLNTEAFF
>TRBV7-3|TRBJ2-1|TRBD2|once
TGTGCCAGCAGCTCCATAGCGGGGGGAATGAATGAGCAGTTCTTC
CASSSIAGGMNEQFF
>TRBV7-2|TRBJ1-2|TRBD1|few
TGTGCCAGCAGCTCTGGGGGGACAGGGAAAGGCTATGGCTACACCTTC
CASSSGGTGKGYGYTF
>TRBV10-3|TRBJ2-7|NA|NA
TGTGCCATCGGGACTTTCGACGAGCAGTACTTC
CAIGTFDEQYF
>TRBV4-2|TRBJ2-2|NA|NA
TGTGCCAGCAGTGGAGCGAACACCGGGGAGCTGTTTTTT
CASSGANTGELFF
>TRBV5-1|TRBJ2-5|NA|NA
TGCGCCAGCAGCAATACGGGGCAAGAGACCCAGTACTTC
CASSNTGQETQYF
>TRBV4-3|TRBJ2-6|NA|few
TGCGCCAGCAGCCCAGCGGGCCGCTCTGGGGCCAACGTCCTGACTTTC
CASSPAGRSGANVLTF
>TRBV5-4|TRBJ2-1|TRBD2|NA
TGTGCCAGCAGCTTCGGGACTAGCGGCTTAGTAGGTGAGCAGTTCTTC
CASSFGTSGLVGEQFF
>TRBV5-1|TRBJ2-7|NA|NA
TGCGCCAGCAGCTTGACACTAGCCTCCTACGAGCAGTACTTC
CASSLTLASYEQYF
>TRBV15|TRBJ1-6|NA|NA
TGTGCCACCAGCAGATTCTCCGGGACAACTGATTCACCCCTCCACTTT
CATSRFSGTTDSPLHF
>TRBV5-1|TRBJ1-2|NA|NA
TGCGCCAGCAGCTTGGGGACAGCGGGCTACACCTTC
CASSLGTAGYTF
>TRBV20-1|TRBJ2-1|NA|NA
TGCAGTGCTAGAGACTTTGAGTCCCAGTTCTTC
CSARDFESQFF
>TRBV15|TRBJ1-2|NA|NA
TGTGCCACCAGCAGAGCCCCGCAGGGCCAACGGGCTGGCTACACCTTC
CATSRAPQGQRAGYTF
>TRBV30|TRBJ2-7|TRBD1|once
TGTGCCTGGAGTGTCCCCCGGGACAGGGTCGACGAGCAGTACTTC
CAWSVPRDRVDEQYF
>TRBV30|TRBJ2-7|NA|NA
TGTGCCTGGAGTGTAGAGGACTTCCTGTACTTC
CAWSVEDFLYF
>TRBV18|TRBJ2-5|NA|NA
TGTGCCAGCTCACCACCTGGGGGGAAACCAATCCAAGAGACCCAGTACTTC
CASSPPGGKPIQETQYF
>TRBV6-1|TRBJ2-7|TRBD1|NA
TGTGCCAGCAGTGAGACCCCGGGACAGGGGGCTCGCTACTACGAGCAGTACTTC
CASSETPGQGARYYEQYF
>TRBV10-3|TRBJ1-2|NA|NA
TGTGCCATCAGTGGTTCAGGATTCTATGGCTACACCTTC
CAISGSGFYGYTF
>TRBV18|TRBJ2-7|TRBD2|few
TGTGCCAGCTCAGCAATAGCGGGGGAAGATTACGAGCAGTACTTC
CASSAIAGEDYEQYF
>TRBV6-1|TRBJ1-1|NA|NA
TGTGCCAGCAGCGACAGGCGAGAAGCTTTCTTT
CASSDRREAFF
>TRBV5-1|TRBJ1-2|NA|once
TGCGCCAGCAGCTTAAACACCCCTAACTATGGCTACACCTTC
CASSLNTPNYGYTF
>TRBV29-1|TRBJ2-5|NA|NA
TGCAGGACCCGAGGGGGTGTAACCCAAGAGACCCAGTACTTC
CRTRGGVTQETQYF
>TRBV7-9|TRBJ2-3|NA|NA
TGTGCCAGCAGCTTAGCGGGGGCAGCTTCTATGCGCACAGATACGCAGTATTTT
CASSLAGAASMRTDTQYF
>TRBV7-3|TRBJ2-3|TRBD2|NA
TGTGCCAGCAGCTTATCTAGCGGGGCCCTCACAGATACGCAGTATTTT
CASSLSSGALTDTQYF
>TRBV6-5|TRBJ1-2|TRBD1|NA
TGTGCCAGCAGGCGTGGACAGGGCTATGGCTACACCTTC
CASRRGQGYGYTF
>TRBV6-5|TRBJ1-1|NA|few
TGTGCCAGCAGCCCCCTGGTCCAGACACATGAAGCTTTCTTT
CASSPLVQTHEAFF
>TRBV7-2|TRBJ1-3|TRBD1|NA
TGTGCCAGCAGCTCCCAGGGGGGCTCTGGAAACACCATATATTTT
CASSSQGGSGNTIYF
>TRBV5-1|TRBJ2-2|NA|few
TGCGCCACCTCCCCTAGGACTTCGAACACCGGGGAGCTGTTTTTT
CATSPRTSNTGELFF
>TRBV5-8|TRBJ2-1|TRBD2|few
TGTGCCAGCAGCTTGGCCAAGCTAGCGGGGATCAATGAGCAGTTCTTC
CASSLAKLAGINEQFF
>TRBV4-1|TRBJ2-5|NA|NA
TGCGCCAGCAGCCGATACCTCCCGGCAGGTCAAGAGACCCAGTACTTC
CASSRYLPAGQETQYF